The rows below give T cell receptor beta chains drawn from one sample of a study of blood T cell repertoires in COVID-19. Produced via immunoSEQ multiplex PCR; TCRdb's table is partial and in-frame only. The sample contains about 300,000 clones, roughly 80% of which appear only once. The specimen sequenced was peripheral blood. All receptors come from a woman between 45 and 65 years old who had recovered from COVID-19. CDR3s include the opening cysteine and the closing phenylalanine or tryptophan. Each record gives: J gene, V gene, clone size, D gene, CDR3 DNA, CDR3 protein. The D gene is left open where the match is weak. The size entry is marked missing in some rows and otherwise reads once, few, many or a size class.

j_gene: TRBJ2-1; v_gene: TRBV5-1; abundance: once; d_gene: TRBD2; CDR3nt: TGCGCCAGCAGCTTGGGGACTAGCGGGATTTTGCATGAGCAGTTCTTC; CDR3aa: CASSLGTSGILHEQFF
j_gene: TRBJ1-2; v_gene: TRBV27; abundance: once; d_gene: -; CDR3nt: TGTGCCAGCAGTCCCCTAGAGAACTATGGCTACACCTTC; CDR3aa: CASSPLENYGYTF
j_gene: TRBJ2-5; v_gene: TRBV14; abundance: -; d_gene: TRBD2; CDR3nt: TGTGCCAGCAGCCAAGATTTCAGCGGGAGAGGAGGACAAGAGACCCAGTACTTC; CDR3aa: CASSQDFSGRGGQETQYF
j_gene: TRBJ1-1; v_gene: TRBV28; abundance: -; d_gene: -; CDR3nt: TGTGCCAGCCGAAGCCAGGGTCTGAACACTGAAGCTTTCTTT; CDR3aa: CASRSQGLNTEAFF
j_gene: TRBJ1-2; v_gene: TRBV29-1; abundance: -; d_gene: -; CDR3nt: TGCATCACTGGGGAGGATGCGTGGATTGACTATGGCTACACCTTC; CDR3aa: CITGEDAWIDYGYTF
j_gene: TRBJ1-1; v_gene: TRBV6-2/TRBV6-3; abundance: -; d_gene: -; CDR3nt: TGTGCCAGCAGCCCCGGGGGGCTAGGAGTGGACACTGAAGCTTTCTTT; CDR3aa: CASSPGGLGVDTEAFF
j_gene: TRBJ1-2; v_gene: TRBV11-2; abundance: -; d_gene: TRBD1; CDR3nt: TGTGCCAGCAGTCAGCAACAGGGGGAGGGCTATGGCTACACCTTC; CDR3aa: CASSQQQGEGYGYTF
j_gene: TRBJ1-2; v_gene: TRBV28; abundance: -; d_gene: -; CDR3nt: TGTGCCAGCACCGGCAGGGGTCCCTATGGCTACACCTTC; CDR3aa: CASTGRGPYGYTF
j_gene: TRBJ2-7; v_gene: TRBV7-9; abundance: -; d_gene: TRBD2; CDR3nt: TGTGCCAGCAGCTTCGGGGGGTGGTACGAGCAGTACTTC; CDR3aa: CASSFGGWYEQYF
j_gene: TRBJ2-7; v_gene: TRBV19; abundance: -; d_gene: TRBD2; CDR3nt: TGTGCCAGTAGTATGGGACTAGCGGGAGTGGTCGAGCAGTACTTC; CDR3aa: CASSMGLAGVVEQYF
j_gene: TRBJ1-6; v_gene: TRBV6-5; abundance: -; d_gene: -; CDR3nt: TGTGGTGCGGGGTCGGGCTCCTATAATTCACCCCTCCACTTT; CDR3aa: CGAGSGSYNSPLHF
j_gene: TRBJ1-5; v_gene: TRBV6-5; abundance: -; d_gene: -; CDR3nt: TGTGCCGGGGGGACCAGACAGCAGGATAGGCCCCAGCATTTT; CDR3aa: CAGGTRQQDRPQHF
j_gene: TRBJ1-3; v_gene: TRBV7-9; abundance: -; d_gene: -; CDR3nt: TGTGCCAGGGGTGGCGGGAGCTCTGGAAACACCATATATTTT; CDR3aa: CARGGGSSGNTIYF
j_gene: TRBJ2-7; v_gene: TRBV7-3; abundance: -; d_gene: -; CDR3nt: TGTGCCAGCAGCTTAAGAGGGCGGGACCGCCGAAAACCTAAATATTCCTACGAGCAGTACTTC; CDR3aa: CASSLRGRDRRKPKYSYEQYF
j_gene: TRBJ2-3; v_gene: TRBV19; abundance: -; d_gene: TRBD1; CDR3nt: TGTGCCAGTAGTCCTCGGACAGGGGGAGATACGCAGTATTTT; CDR3aa: CASSPRTGGDTQYF
j_gene: TRBJ1-1; v_gene: TRBV23-1; abundance: -; d_gene: -; CDR3nt: TGCGCCAGCAGCCCAATTAGGGGATCGAACACTGAAGCTTTCTTT; CDR3aa: CASSPIRGSNTEAFF
j_gene: TRBJ2-1; v_gene: TRBV9; abundance: -; d_gene: TRBD1; CDR3nt: TGTGCCAGCAGCGTAGCTAGGGGACAGGGCTCCTACAATGAGCAGTTCTTC; CDR3aa: CASSVARGQGSYNEQFF
j_gene: TRBJ1-2; v_gene: TRBV5-8; abundance: -; d_gene: -; CDR3nt: TGTGCCAGCAGCCCAATGGGGGGATATGGCTACACCTTC; CDR3aa: CASSPMGGYGYTF
j_gene: TRBJ1-5; v_gene: TRBV27; abundance: few; d_gene: TRBD1; CDR3nt: TGTGCCAGCAGTTTACGAGGGACAGGGGTAGGGCCCCAGCATTTT; CDR3aa: CASSLRGTGVGPQHF
j_gene: TRBJ2-4; v_gene: TRBV18; abundance: -; d_gene: -; CDR3nt: TGTGCCAGCTCACCATCGGGACTCTCCACGGGCAAAAACATTCAGTACTTC; CDR3aa: CASSPSGLSTGKNIQYF
j_gene: TRBJ2-5; v_gene: TRBV5-1; abundance: -; d_gene: TRBD2; CDR3nt: TGCGCCAGCAGCCCAGGGACTAGCGGGCAAGAGACCCAGTACTTC; CDR3aa: CASSPGTSGQETQYF
j_gene: TRBJ1-4; v_gene: TRBV7-9; abundance: -; d_gene: -; CDR3nt: TGTGCCAGCAGCTTAGGGACTGTTCATGAAAAACTGTTTTTT; CDR3aa: CASSLGTVHEKLFF
j_gene: TRBJ2-7; v_gene: TRBV6-1; abundance: -; d_gene: TRBD2; CDR3nt: TGTGCCAGCAGTGATGTGACGGGCGGGAGGGCCTACGAGCAGTACTTC; CDR3aa: CASSDVTGGRAYEQYF